This T cell receptor (beta chain) is from a study of blood T cell repertoires in COVID-19. Profiled with immunoSEQ multiplex PCR; TCRdb holds only in-frame clones, not every one. The data hold 390,000 or so clones, with around 86% observed a single time. Germline values: CDR1 LNHDA, CDR2 SQIVND (reference sequence). The V gene end was trimmed by 6 bases and the J gene end by 6 bases; junction bases not matched to a gene: 8. This CDR3 contains 14 residues. V and J are TRBV19 and TRBJ1-2, with 9 bases lining up with TRBD1. The source of this sequence is a woman in her forties or fifties who had recovered from COVID-19. Sequencing was carried out using PBMCs or T cells enriched from blood (not recorded which). Here the CDR3 reads CASSSGQGFDGYTF. In DNA form, the CDR3 reads TGTGCCAGTAGCTCCGGACAGGGGTTCGATGGCTACACCTTC.